This record covers a single TCR beta chain. Antigen specificity is unknown. Sequence at one end of the junction differs from germline and may be a read error. MiXCR was used by TCRdb to re-call the PCR reads. The sample comprises about 35,000 clones, 25% to 30% of which are singletons, and less than 9% rests with the top ten. The sample belongs to a study of metastatic and nonmetastatic thyroid tumors. Study information: A comparison of repertoires was made across blood and tumor or nodule tissue from malignant and benign thyroid patients. Findings and limits, study-wide: The study reportedly found significantly higher TCR beta diversity in malignant thyroid tumors than benign nodules, in blood and tumor.

This CDR3 region has 14 residues. Among the patients, none had received any treatment before thyroid surgery. V usage is TRBV12-3 or TRBV12-4 and J usage is TRBJ1-1; D possibly corresponds to TRBD1 (5 bases). This clonotype was obtained from a female donor with papillary thyroid cancer or a benign thyroid nodule (not recorded which). Some clones in this sample may be carry-over from other donors' samples. The sample consisted of blood. CDR3 bases: TGTGCCAGCAGTTTAGCGAGGGACCTCACTGGAGCTTTCTTT. It is translated as CASSLARDLTGAFF.